This TCR beta chain was sequenced for a study of T cells in Graves' hyperthyroidism and ophthalmopathy. Germline V gene lookup returns CDR1 MNHNS and CDR2 SASEGT. The length of the CDR3 is 19 residues. The V segment lost 5 bases and the J segment 1 base; nucleotides outside the gene matches: 16. Hyperthyroidism had been newly diagnosed in patients aged 18 to 65, and its duration was under 2 months. Exclusion of a patient resulted from uncontrolled infection, other autoimmune disease, pregnancy or lactation. At least ten counts were recorded for this clonotype. Amplified TCR beta CDR3 regions derived from RNA transcripts. The TCR CDR3 was amplified in a first-round RT-PCR using the HTBI primer set. TCRdb independently ran MiXCR on the multiplex PCR reads; one entry per CDR3 protein. The sample yields some 770,000 distinct CDR3 sequences, about 15% seen once.

The chain joins TRBV6-1 to TRBJ2-3; 9 bases are a match to TRBD2. The source is a young man with Graves' hyperthyroidism. Input material: blood. In DNA, the CDR3 is TGTGCCAGCAGTTCCCGATCTTGGGCGGGAGGGCCGGGCACAGATACGCAGTATTTT. This gives the protein CASSSRSWAGGPGTDTQYF.